The 17 T cell receptor beta chains presented below share a single source sample, sequenced in a study of beta chain features in type 1 diabetes. The antigens of these receptors remain unknown. Study observations and caveats: A moderate, significant TCRB CDR3 shortening appeared in type 1 diabetes across four CD4+ subsets.

Every bit of the isolated RNA underwent reverse transcription, so sequencing read expressed TCRB transcripts. The table came from immunoSEQ multiplex PCR; TCRdb's copy has only in-frame clones and leaves some out. There are some 640,000 clones in the sample; roughly an eighth occur only once, and just under 0.04% lies in the top ten. The sequencing input was naive CD4+ T cells from blood. These receptors originate from a man aged 18 to 29 with type 1 diabetes.

This clone showed up just a few times. The chain couples TRBV29-1 to TRBJ2-2, with 9 positions matching TRBD1. Looked up from germline, CDR1 is SQVTM and CDR2 is ANQGSEA. This CDR3 region has 14 residues. Trimming at V came to 7 bases and at J to 6 bases, leaving 9 bases not matched to a gene. CDR3 bases: TGCAGCGGCAAGACAGGGGGTCTCTCCGGGGAGCTGTTTTTT. Translation: CSGKTGGLSGELFF.

The J gene is TRBJ1-5, the V gene TRBV5-1; D is unresolved. The CDR3 loop spans 15 amino acids. V lost 5 bases and J 2 bases, leaving 14 bases between the germline ends. The germline V gene encodes CDR1 SGHRS and CDR2 YFSETQ. CDR3 protein: CASSHGPSGNQPQHF. The DNA for the CDR3 is TGCGCCAGCAGTCACGGTCCTTCCGGCAATCAGCCCCAGCATTTT. The complete variable domain, with remaining parts taken from reference TRBV5-1 and TRBJ1-5, reads KAGVTQTPRYLIKTRGQQVTLSCSPISGHRSVSWYQQTPGQGLQFLFEYFSETQRNKGNFPGRFSGRQFSNSRSEMNVSTLELGDSALYLCASSHGPSGNQPQHFGDGTRLSIL.

This clone was counted a few times. V gene TRBV11-2 combines with J gene TRBJ1-4, with D tentatively TRBD1 (6 bases). Trimming left V 5 bases short and J 7 bases short, with 11 bases between. Germline V gene sequence: CDR1 SGHAT, CDR2 FQNNGV. This CDR3 has 13 residues. The CDR3 here is CASSPGHGEKLFF. CDR3 DNA sequence: TGTGCCAGCAGCCCGGGACATGGTGAAAAACTGTTTTTT.

The chain employs TRBV11-2 and TRBJ2-1; TRBD1 matches 9 bases. Germline V gives CDR1 SGHAT, CDR2 FQNNGV. The CDR3 extends over 16 amino acids. Trimming removed 4 bases from V and 4 bases from J; junction bases left unmatched: 8. In DNA form, the CDR3 reads TGTGCCAGCAGCTCCAGACGGGACAGGGCTTACAATGAGCAGTTCTTC. It codes for CASSSRRDRAYNEQFF.

This chain links TRBV5-6 with TRBJ2-3, with D hard to call. Germline lookup yields CDR1 SGHDT and CDR2 YYEEEE. Deletions cut 3 bases from V and 2 bases from J, with 25 bases between. The CDR3 spans 19 residues. The CDR3: CASSSVRYIQLPYTDTQYF. In DNA form, the CDR3 reads TGTGCCAGCAGCTCCGTACGATACATCCAACTTCCCTACACAGATACGCAGTATTTT. The whole variable domain, filled in from reference TRBV5-6 and TRBJ2-3, reads DAGVTQSPTHLIKTRGQQVTLRCSPKSGHDTVSWYQQALGQGPQFIFQYYEEEERQRGNFPDRFSGHQFPNYSSELNVNALLLGDSALYLCASSSVRYIQLPYTDTQYFGPGTRLTVL.

The V call is TRBV5-1, the J call TRBJ2-5, with TRBD2 identical over 9 bases. The end of the DNA aligns better with TRBJ2-7, so the J call may be wrong. There are 15 residues in the CDR3. Germline V lookup: CDR1 SGHRS, CDR2 YFSETQ. The CDR3 is CASSGLAGPPYEQYF. In DNA, the CDR3 is TGCGCCAGCAGCGGGCTAGCGGGGCCACCCTACGAGCAGTACTTC.

The V gene is TRBV5-4, the J gene TRBJ2-3, with D hard to call. This CDR3 is 11 amino acids long. CDR1 and CDR2 from the germline V gene are SGHNT and YYREEE (reference sequence). Trimming removed 0 bases from V and 7 bases from J, with 3 bases in between. CDR3 DNA: TGTGCCAGCAGCTTGGCGCATACGCAGTATTTT. Translating it yields CASSLAHTQYF.

V is TRBV11-2 and J is TRBJ2-2; 15 bases match TRBD2. The length of the CDR3 is 19 residues. V lost 5 bases, J lost 4 bases, and 11 bases stayed unmatched. Germline-derived CDR1 and CDR2 are SGHAT and FQNNGV. The CDR3, as DNA: TGTGCCAGCAGCACCCCGGGACTAGCGGGGGGCCAGGGCACCGGGGAGCTGTTTTTT. This gives the protein CASSTPGLAGGQGTGELFF. Looking up the rest from reference TRBV11-2 and TRBJ2-2 gives the full variable domain: EAGVAQSPRYKIIEKRQSVAFWCNPISGHATLYWYQQILGQGPKLLIQFQNNGVVDDSQLPKDRFSAERLKGVDSTLKIQPAKLEDSAVYLCASSTPGLAGGQGTGELFFGEGSRLTVL.

This clone was picked up a small number of times. The CDR3 DNA reads TGTGCCAGCAGCCTCGACTCAATCACAGATACGCAGTATTTT. This encodes CASSLDSITDTQYF. The chain links TRBV5-4 to TRBJ2-3, with D uncertain. CDR3 length equals 14 residues. V lost 4 bases and J 2 bases, leaving 11 bases between the germline ends. Per germline, CDR1 SGHNT and CDR2 YYREEE (reference sequence).

This rearrangement joins TRBV7-9 to TRBJ1-4, with D perhaps TRBD1 (6 bases). Trimming took 5 bases from V and 4 from J, leaving 17 bases between them. The CDR3 sequence is 16 residues long. CDR1 SEHNR and CDR2 FQNEAQ come from the germline V gene (reference sequence). In DNA, the CDR3 is TGTGCCAGCAGCCCCGTGCGGGGGCTCGTTAATGAAAAACTGTTTTTT. Protein product: CASSPVRGLVNEKLFF.

The table lists this clone with a few counts. The chain joins TRBV19 to TRBJ1-1; a possible D gene is TRBD1 (5 bases). Germline V gene data show CDR1 as LNHDA and CDR2 as SQIVND (reference sequence). Trimming stripped 7 bases from V and 4 bases from J, with 13 bases between. This CDR3 region has 13 residues. CDR3: CASTLGGVTEAFF. The CDR3 coding sequence is TGTGCCAGTACCCTGGGAGGGGTCACTGAAGCTTTCTTT.

The rearrangement links TRBV9 to TRBJ2-2; 8 positions match TRBD2. The CDR3 consists of 13 residues. Losses at the gene ends were 4 bases for V and 6 bases for J; bases not matched to a gene: 2. Germline V gene lookup returns CDR1 SGDLS and CDR2 YYNGEE. CDR3: CASSRTSPGELFF. In DNA, the CDR3 is TGTGCCAGCAGCCGGACTAGCCCCGGGGAGCTGTTTTTT.

This clone was counted between two and nine times. The chain is built from TRBV18 and TRBJ2-7; no clear D gene. From germline, CDR1 is KGHSH and CDR2 LQKENI. This CDR3 has 15 residues. V was trimmed by 3 bases and J by 5 bases, leaving 17 bases between them. In DNA form, the CDR3 reads TGTGCCAGCTCACCCTACGACGGAGTCCAAAACGAGCAGTACTTC. This sequence encodes CASSPYDGVQNEQYF.

Only a few counts were recorded for this clone. This chain connects TRBV10-3 to TRBJ2-4; D possibly uses TRBD1 or TRBD2 (5 bases each). Germline V gene lookup returns CDR1 ENHRY and CDR2 SYGVKD. The CDR3 has 13 residues. Trimming removed 9 bases from V and 5 bases from J, with 14 bases in between. CDR3 coding DNA: TGTGCCATTGCCCCCCGGGACGAAAACATTCAGTACTTC. Its protein is CAIAPRDENIQYF.

This clone was seen more than once but under ten times. The rearrangement uses TRBV5-1 and TRBJ2-7, with D perhaps TRBD2 (6 bases). The CDR3 sequence is 14 residues long. V was cut by 3 bases and J by 4 bases, with 14 bases left in between. Germline CDR1 reads SGHRS; CDR2 reads YFSETQ. In DNA form, the CDR3 reads TGCGCCAGCAGCTCCTCCGGGAGTCAATACGAGCAGTACTTC. Translated, it gives CASSSSGSQYEQYF. The variable domain in full, completed from reference TRBV5-1 and TRBJ2-7, reads KAGVTQTPRYLIKTRGQQVTLSCSPISGHRSVSWYQQTPGQGLQFLFEYFSETQRNKGNFPGRFSGRQFSNSRSEMNVSTLELGDSALYLCASSSSGSQYEQYFGPGTRLTVT.

V usage is TRBV7-9 and J usage is TRBJ1-1; no reliable D call. This CDR3 has 13 residues. The ends were cut back, 3 bases at V and 3 bases at J, with 8 bases in the middle. Germline V gene sequence: CDR1 SEHNR, CDR2 FQNEAQ (reference sequence). CDR3 residues: CASSFFQDTEAFF. As DNA, the CDR3 is TGTGCCAGCAGCTTTTTCCAGGACACTGAAGCTTTCTTT.

This clone has more than one count but fewer than ten. CDR3 sequence reads: CASSAGGGQPQHF. The CDR3, as DNA: TGTGCCAGCAGCGCAGGGGGTGGGCAGCCCCAGCATTTT. This chain links TRBV5-6 with TRBJ1-5; 7 bases are a match to TRBD1. The J segment lost 7 bases and the V segment lost 4 bases, leaving 5 bases of the junction unmatched. The germline CDR1 and CDR2 sequences are SGHDT and YYEEEE. The CDR3 is 13 amino acids.